These 28 T cell receptor beta chains share one sample of origin, sequenced in a study of blood T cell repertoires in COVID-19. Sequencing was performed with immunoSEQ multiplex PCR; in TCRdb, only in-frame clones are kept and a portion is missing. This sample has 45,000 to 70,000 clones, with around 86% found just once. Source material: peripheral blood. These receptors were taken from a woman of 80 years or more with active or convalescent COVID-19.

The chain couples TRBV7-2 to TRBJ2-1; 8 bases are shared with TRBD1. The CDR3 runs 14 residues. CDR1 is SGHTA and CDR2 is FQGNSA in the germline V gene. Trimming took 5 bases from V and 4 from J; bases not matched to a gene: 4. The CDR3 region has the DNA TGTGCCAGCAGCCGGGGACAGGAGTACAATGAGCAGTTCTTC. Protein: CASSRGQEYNEQFF.

The V and J genes are TRBV15 and TRBJ1-1, with 9 bases fitting TRBD1. The CDR3 is 17 residues long. CDR1 and CDR2 (germline): LNHNV, YYDKDF (reference sequence). J gave up 2 bases and V 6 bases, and 13 bases lay outside the gene matches. Written as DNA, the CDR3 is TGTGCCACCAGACGCGAGAGGACAGGGGCGTTAAACACTGAAGCTTTCTTT. This encodes CATRRERTGALNTEAFF. The whole variable domain, remainder taken from reference TRBV15 and TRBJ1-1, is DAMVIQNPRYQVTQFGKPVTLSCSQTLNHNVMYWYQQKSSQAPKLLFHYYDKDFNNEADTPDNFQSRRPNTSFCFLDIRSPGLGDTAMYLCATRRERTGALNTEAFFGQGTRLTVV.

V gene TRBV6-5 combines with J gene TRBJ1-2; a weak D match, TRBD1 (5 bases). Per germline, CDR1 MNHEY and CDR2 SVGAGI. CDR3 length equals 12 residues. The ends were cut back, 8 bases at V and 7 bases at J, with 14 bases in the middle. The CDR3 reads CASDISGPGYTF. The CDR3 region has the DNA TGTGCCAGCGACATTTCAGGGCCTGGCTACACCTTC.

The J gene is TRBJ1-6, the V gene TRBV2, with 7 bases fitting TRBD1. The V gene's germline CDR1 is SNHLY and CDR2 FYNNEI. The CDR3 runs to 13 residues. V was clipped by 8 bases and J by 5 bases; unmatched bases: 3. The CDR3 DNA sequence: TGTGCCAGCGGGGGACAGAATAATTCACCCCTCCACTTT. This translates into CASGGQNNSPLHF.

The chain combines TRBV28 with TRBJ1-2, with TRBD1 matching over 7 bases. The V gene's germline CDR1 is MDHEN and CDR2 SYDVKM. The V segment lost 2 bases and the J segment 4 bases; nucleotides outside the gene matches: 7. This CDR3 region has 15 residues. CDR3 amino acids: CASSLGRGRGYGYTF. The CDR3 DNA reads as TGTGCCAGCAGTTTAGGTAGGGGGCGCGGCTATGGCTACACCTTC.

The CDR3 spells CASSPDRGVSGYTF. Written as DNA, the CDR3 is TGTGCCAGCAGTCCCGACAGGGGAGTTTCTGGCTACACCTTC. The chain recombines TRBV6-2 or TRBV6-3 with TRBJ1-2, with 8 nucleotides matching TRBD1. CDR3 length: 14 amino acids. Germline assignment: CDR1 MNHEY and CDR2 SVGEGT. Unmatched junction bases numbered 9, after V lost 5 bases and J lost 7 bases.

This chain links TRBV5-1 with TRBJ1-1; 8 nucleotides line up with TRBD1. The CDR3 runs 15 residues. Germline CDR1 SGHRS, CDR2 YFSETQ. Trimming at V came to 4 bases and at J to 6 bases, leaving 11 bases not matched to a gene. The CDR3, as DNA: TGCGCCAGCAGCCCAGGGGGCGGGACTGGCGCTGAAGCTTTCTTT. Protein: CASSPGGGTGAEAFF.

The chain joins TRBV9 to TRBJ1-2; 7 nucleotides line up with TRBD1. Germline lookup yields CDR1 SGDLS and CDR2 YYNGEE. This CDR3 has 14 amino acids. V trimming: 3 bases; J trimming: 3 bases; junction bases outside the gene matches: 5. The DNA for the CDR3 is TGTGCCAGCAGCGATCGGGACAGCCACTATGGCTACACCTTC. This encodes CASSDRDSHYGYTF.

The rearrangement joins TRBV11-2 to TRBJ1-6; 11 bases agree with TRBD1. The CDR3 extends over 17 amino acids. The V gene end was trimmed by 5 bases and the J gene end by 6 bases; junction bases not matched to a gene: 9. The germline CDR1 and CDR2 sequences are SGHAT and FQNNGV. CDR3: CASSGLGTGGSNSPLHF. The CDR3 coding sequence is TGTGCCAGCAGCGGATTAGGGACAGGGGGTTCTAATTCACCCCTCCACTTT.

The rearrangement uses TRBV6-5 and TRBJ2-1; TRBD2 matches at 9 bases. Germline loops: CDR1 MNHEY, CDR2 SVGAGI. After removal of 6 bases from V and 7 bases from J, the junction contained 4 bases not matched to a gene. CDR3 size: 13 residues. For the CDR3, the DNA is TGTGCCAGCAGATCTAGCGGGGATAATGAGCAGTTCTTC. It encodes CASRSSGDNEQFF.

This sequence joins TRBV4-3 and TRBJ1-2; D is unclear. Trimming pared 0 bases from V and 7 bases from J, leaving 15 bases between. This CDR3 is built from 15 residues. Germline V gives CDR1 LGHNA, CDR2 YSLEER. As DNA, the CDR3 is TGCGCCAGCAGCCAAGATCGGGCATGGCGGGCTGGCTACACCTTC. Its protein product is CASSQDRAWRAGYTF.

DNA of the CDR3: TGTGCCAGCAGTGAATATTCGGGAGCGGGCACTGAAGCTTTCTTT. Encoded protein: CASSEYSGAGTEAFF. This sequence joins TRBV25-1 and TRBJ1-1, with D uncertain. Per germline, CDR1 MGHDK and CDR2 SYGVNS. V was shortened by 0 bases and J by 4 bases, with 12 bases between the two germline ends. The CDR3 is 15 amino acids. The full variable domain, completed using reference TRBV25-1 and TRBJ1-1, is EADIYQTPRYLVIGTGKKITLECSQTMGHDKMYWYQQDPGMELHLIHYSYGVNSTEKGDLSSESTVSRIRTEHFPLTLESARPSHTSQYLCASSEYSGAGTEAFFGQGTRLTVV.

CDR3 DNA: TGTGCCAGCAGTCAGGGCCTCTACGAGCAGTACTTC. This codes for CASSQGLYEQYF. The chain links TRBV12-3 or TRBV12-4 to TRBJ2-7; D is perhaps TRBD1 (5 bases). This CDR3 spans 12 amino acids. The V gene lost 5 bases and the J gene lost 3 bases, with 8 bases spanning the gap.

The chain recombines TRBV7-3 with TRBJ1-1; D unclear. The CDR3 totals 15 residues. Germline loops: CDR1 SGHTA, CDR2 FQGTGA. V lost 2 bases and J lost 1, with 11 bases in between. CDR3 sequence: CASSLGGVGNTEAFF. The CDR3 nucleotides are TGTGCCAGCAGCTTAGGCGGGGTAGGGAACACTGAAGCTTTCTTT.

The rearrangement joins TRBV5-1 to TRBJ2-7; 10 bases are a match to TRBD1. Germline-derived CDR1 and CDR2 are SGHRS and YFSETQ. This CDR3 contains 15 residues. V lost 2 bases, J lost 5 bases, and 7 bases stayed unmatched. CDR3 residues: CASSLTTGGMNEQYF. The CDR3 DNA follows: TGCGCCAGCAGCTTAACGACAGGGGGCATGAACGAGCAGTACTTC.

CDR3 loop: CASSHQGINQPQHF. Written as DNA, the CDR3 is TGTGCCAGCAGCCACCAGGGAATCAATCAGCCCCAGCATTTT. V gene TRBV3-1 (or the pseudogene TRBV3-2) combines with J gene TRBJ1-5, with D possibly TRBD1 on 5 matching bases. V was cut by 3 bases and J by 3 bases, with 9 bases left in between. The CDR3 covers 14 residues. CDR1 LGHDT and CDR2 YNNKEL come from the germline V gene (reference sequence).

V is TRBV9 and J is TRBJ2-2, with D possibly TRBD2 on 5 matching bases. V dropped 0 bases and J dropped 0 bases, with 9 bases sitting between them. The CDR3 has 16 amino acids. The germline gives CDR1 SGDLS, CDR2 YYNGEE. The CDR3 sequence is CASSVDPGTNTGELFF. The DNA of the CDR3 is TGTGCCAGCAGCGTAGACCCGGGAACGAACACCGGGGAGCTGTTTTTT.

The V gene is TRBV7-8, the J gene TRBJ2-7; the match to TRBD1 covers 7 bases. Germline CDR1 SGHVS, CDR2 FQNEAQ. V gave up 5 bases and J gave up 6 bases; unmatched junction bases: 13. This CDR3 has 15 residues. The CDR3, as DNA: TGTGCCAGCAGCCCCCGGCGACAGGGAAGGGGCGAGCAGTACTTC. This translates into CASSPRRQGRGEQYF.

This chain uses TRBV2 with TRBJ1-5; D is ambiguous. V lost 4 bases and J 6 bases, leaving 16 bases between the germline ends. The CDR3 length is 15 residues. Germline CDR1 is SNHLY and CDR2 is FYNNEI. As DNA, the CDR3 is TGTGCCAGCAGTGTTACCACATTAAATGGTCAGCCCCAGCATTTT. This translates into CASSVTTLNGQPQHF.

The chain has TRBV5-3 and TRBJ1-3; the D is unclear. TRBV5-3 carries the ORF label, with uncertain function. The ends were cut back, 5 bases at V and 0 bases at J, with 12 bases in the middle. The CDR3 is 15 residues long. The DNA for the CDR3 is TGTGCCAGAAGGCCCACATCTTACTCTGGAAACACCATATATTTT. Its translation: CARRPTSYSGNTIYF.

This clone turned up a few times. The chain is built from TRBV6-1 and TRBJ1-2; D is uncertain. V was pared by 2 bases and J by 1 base, with 14 bases between. The germline V gene has CDR1 MNHNS and CDR2 SASEGT. The CDR3 runs to 16 residues. The CDR3 DNA reads TGTGCCAGCAGTGAACTTATTCCCCGGGATAACTATGGCTACACCTTC. It encodes CASSELIPRDNYGYTF.

Here the CDR3 DNA reads TGTGCCAGCAGCGGATCGGACTGGTCAGATGCCAATGAGCAGTTCTTC. Protein product: CASSGSDWSDANEQFF. The chain uses TRBV9 and TRBJ2-1; possible D gene TRBD2, 5 bases. Trimming pared 3 bases from V and 6 bases from J, leaving 19 bases between. Germline CDR1 is SGDLS and CDR2 is YYNGEE. This CDR3 has 16 residues.

Here the CDR3 DNA reads TGCAGTGCTAGTTCCGGGACAGTCCAAGAGACCCAGTACTTC. The encoded protein is CSASSGTVQETQYF. The gene calls are TRBV20-1 and TRBJ2-5, with 7 bases that match TRBD1. CDR1 is DFQATT and CDR2 is SNEGSKA in the germline V gene (reference sequence). This CDR3 has 14 residues. Trimming removed 3 bases from V and 1 base from J; junction bases left unmatched: 5.

V gene TRBV19 combines with J gene TRBJ2-7, with 9 bases identical to TRBD1. Germline V gene lookup returns CDR1 LNHDA and CDR2 SQIVND (reference sequence). Unmatched junction bases numbered 2, after V lost 3 bases and J lost 2 bases. This CDR3 contains 14 residues. The CDR3 reads CASSIGTGPYEQYF. CDR3 nucleotide sequence: TGTGCCAGTAGTATTGGGACAGGGCCCTACGAGCAGTACTTC. The full variable domain, completed using reference TRBV19 and TRBJ2-7, is DGGITQSPKYLFRKEGQNVTLSCEQNLNHDAMYWYRQDPGQGLRLIYYSQIVNDFQKGDIAEGYSVSREKKESFPLTVTSAQKNPTAFYLCASSIGTGPYEQYFGPGTRLTVT.

This chain joins TRBV5-1 and TRBJ2-2; D is ambiguous. The CDR3 length is 13 residues. Between the trimmed V and J ends, which lost 0 bases and 4 bases, there was a span of 4 bases. Looked up from germline, CDR1 is SGHRS and CDR2 is YFSETQ. The CDR3 protein is CASSLVRTGELFF. CDR3 sequence (DNA): TGCGCCAGCAGCTTGGTTCGCACCGGGGAGCTGTTTTTT.

This sequence joins TRBV3-1 (or the pseudogene TRBV3-2) and TRBJ1-2; 9 bases agree with TRBD1. This CDR3 has 16 amino acids. Germline V lookup: CDR1 LGHDT, CDR2 YNNKEL (reference sequence). With 4 bases clipped from V and 4 bases from J, the junction kept 10 bases outside the gene matches. The CDR3 loop reads CASSLWTGEGVYGYTF. For the CDR3, the DNA is TGTGCCAGCAGCCTCTGGACAGGGGAGGGAGTCTATGGCTACACCTTC.

The CDR3 bases are TGTGCCAGCAGCTCCTACAGAGCTCATGGGCAGTACTTC. It specifies CASSSYRAHGQYF. This rearrangement joins TRBV11-2 to TRBJ2-7, with unresolved D. The CDR3 runs 13 residues. V lost 4 bases and J 9 bases, leaving 16 bases between the germline ends. Germline CDR1 reads SGHAT; CDR2 reads FQNNGV.

V gene TRBV24-1 combines with J gene TRBJ1-2; no clear D gene. Trimming left V 0 bases short and J 4 bases short, with 5 bases between. The V gene's germline CDR1 is KGHDR and CDR2 SFDVKD. CDR3 size: 13 residues. This CDR3 reads CATSDLRGYGYTF. The CDR3, as DNA: TGTGCCACCAGTGATTTGCGGGGCTATGGCTACACCTTC.